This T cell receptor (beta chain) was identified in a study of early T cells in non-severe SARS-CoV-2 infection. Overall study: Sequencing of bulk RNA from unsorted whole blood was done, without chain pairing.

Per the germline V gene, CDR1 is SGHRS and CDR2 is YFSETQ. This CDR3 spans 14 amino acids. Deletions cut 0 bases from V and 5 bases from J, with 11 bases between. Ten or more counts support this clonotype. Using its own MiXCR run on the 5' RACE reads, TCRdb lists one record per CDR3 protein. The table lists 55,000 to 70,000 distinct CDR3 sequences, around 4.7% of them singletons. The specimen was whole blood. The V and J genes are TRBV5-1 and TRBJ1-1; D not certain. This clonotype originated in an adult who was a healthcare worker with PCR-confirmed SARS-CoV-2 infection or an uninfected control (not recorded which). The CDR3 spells CASSLDEFGTEAFF. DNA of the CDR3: TGCGCCAGCAGCTTGGACGAATTCGGGACTGAAGCTTTCTTT.